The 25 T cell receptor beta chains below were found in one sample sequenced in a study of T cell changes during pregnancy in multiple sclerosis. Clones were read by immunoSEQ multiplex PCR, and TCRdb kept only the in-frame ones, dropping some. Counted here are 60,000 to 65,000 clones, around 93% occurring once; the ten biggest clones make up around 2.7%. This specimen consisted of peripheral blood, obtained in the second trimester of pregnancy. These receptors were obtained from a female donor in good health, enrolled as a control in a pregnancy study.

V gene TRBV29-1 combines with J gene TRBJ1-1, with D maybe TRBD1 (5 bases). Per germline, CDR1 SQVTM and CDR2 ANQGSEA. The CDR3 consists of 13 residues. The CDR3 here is CRTGTAMNTEAFF. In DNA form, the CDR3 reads TGCAGGACCGGGACTGCCATGAACACTGAAGCTTTCTTT.

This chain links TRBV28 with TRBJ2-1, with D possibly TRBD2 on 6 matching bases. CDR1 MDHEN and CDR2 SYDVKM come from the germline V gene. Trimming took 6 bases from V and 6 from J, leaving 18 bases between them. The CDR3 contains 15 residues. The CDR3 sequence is CASRNAGSGVNEQFF. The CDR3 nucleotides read TGTGCCAGCAGGAATGCGGGGAGTGGCGTCAATGAGCAGTTCTTC.

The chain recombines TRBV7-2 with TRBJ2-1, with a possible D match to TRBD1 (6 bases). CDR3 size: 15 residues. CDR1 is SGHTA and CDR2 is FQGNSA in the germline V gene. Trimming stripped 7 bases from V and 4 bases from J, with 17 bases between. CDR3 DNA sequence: TGTGCCAGCACTGGGGGCCCGTCAGGTTACAATGAGCAGTTCTTC. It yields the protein CASTGGPSGYNEQFF. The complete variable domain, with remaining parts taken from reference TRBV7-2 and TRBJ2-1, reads GAGVSQSPSNKVTEKGKDVELRCDPISGHTALYWYRQSLGQGLEFLIYFQGNSAPDKSGLPSDRFSAERTGGSVSTLTIQRTQQEDSAVYLCASTGGPSGYNEQFFGPGTRLTVL.

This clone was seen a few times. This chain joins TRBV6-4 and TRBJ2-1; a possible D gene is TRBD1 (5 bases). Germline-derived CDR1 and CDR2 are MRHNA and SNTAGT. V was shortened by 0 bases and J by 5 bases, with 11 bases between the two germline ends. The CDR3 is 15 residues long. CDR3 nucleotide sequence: TGTGCCAGCAGTGACTCGAGTCAGGGTAACAATGAGCAGTTCTTC. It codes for CASSDSSQGNNEQFF.

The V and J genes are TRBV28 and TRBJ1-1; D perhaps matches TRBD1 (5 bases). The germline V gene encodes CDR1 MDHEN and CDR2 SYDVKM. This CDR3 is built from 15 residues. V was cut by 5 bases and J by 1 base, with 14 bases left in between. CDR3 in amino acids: CASSPPQGWNTEAFF. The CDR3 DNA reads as TGTGCCAGCAGTCCCCCCCAGGGTTGGAACACTGAAGCTTTCTTT.

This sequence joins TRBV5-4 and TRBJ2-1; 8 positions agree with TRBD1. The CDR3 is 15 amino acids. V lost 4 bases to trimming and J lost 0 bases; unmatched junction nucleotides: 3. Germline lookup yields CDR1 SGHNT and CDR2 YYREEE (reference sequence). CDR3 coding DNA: TGTGCCAGCAGCCGGGGACAGGCCTCCTACAATGAGCAGTTCTTC. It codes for CASSRGQASYNEQFF.

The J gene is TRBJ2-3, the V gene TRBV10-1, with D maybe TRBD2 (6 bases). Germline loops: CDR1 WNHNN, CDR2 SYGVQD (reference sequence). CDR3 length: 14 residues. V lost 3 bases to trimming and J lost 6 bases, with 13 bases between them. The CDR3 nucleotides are TGCGCCAGCAGTGATGGGGGGTCATTGGATACGCAGTATTTT. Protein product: CASSDGGSLDTQYF.

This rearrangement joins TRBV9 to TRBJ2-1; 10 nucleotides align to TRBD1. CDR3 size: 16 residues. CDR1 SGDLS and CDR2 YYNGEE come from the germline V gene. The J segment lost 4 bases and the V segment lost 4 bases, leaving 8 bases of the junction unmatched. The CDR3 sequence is CASSPTGQGYYNEQFF. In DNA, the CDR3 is TGTGCCAGCAGCCCCACGGGACAGGGGTATTACAATGAGCAGTTCTTC.

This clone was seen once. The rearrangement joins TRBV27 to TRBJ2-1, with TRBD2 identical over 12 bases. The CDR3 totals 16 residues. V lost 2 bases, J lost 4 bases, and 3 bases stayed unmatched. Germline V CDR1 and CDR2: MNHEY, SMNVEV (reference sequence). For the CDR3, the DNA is TGTGCCAGCAGTTTAACCCTAGCGGGAGGGTACAATGAGCAGTTCTTC. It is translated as CASSLTLAGGYNEQFF.

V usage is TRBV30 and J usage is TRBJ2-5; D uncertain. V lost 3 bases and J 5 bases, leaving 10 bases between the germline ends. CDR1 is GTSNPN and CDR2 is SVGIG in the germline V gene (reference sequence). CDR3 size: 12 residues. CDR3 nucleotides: TGTGCCTGGAGAATAGCTATCGAGACCCAGTACTTC. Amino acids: CAWRIAIETQYF.

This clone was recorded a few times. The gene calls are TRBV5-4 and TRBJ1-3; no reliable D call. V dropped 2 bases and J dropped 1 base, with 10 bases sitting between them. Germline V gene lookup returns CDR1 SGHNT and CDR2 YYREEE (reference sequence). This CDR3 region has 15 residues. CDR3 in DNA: TGTGCCAGCAGCTTCGGACTCCAATCTGGAAACACCATATATTTT. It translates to CASSFGLQSGNTIYF.

CDR3 amino acids: CASGGGGTQYF. CDR3 sequence (DNA): TGCGCCAGCGGGGGGGGTGGAACGCAGTATTTT. The rearrangement uses TRBV4-1 and TRBJ2-3; 7 bases agree with TRBD2. Looked up from germline, CDR1 is MGHRA and CDR2 is YSYEKL. This CDR3 has 11 amino acids. V shed 8 bases, J shed 9 bases, and the junction held 5 bases outside the gene matches.

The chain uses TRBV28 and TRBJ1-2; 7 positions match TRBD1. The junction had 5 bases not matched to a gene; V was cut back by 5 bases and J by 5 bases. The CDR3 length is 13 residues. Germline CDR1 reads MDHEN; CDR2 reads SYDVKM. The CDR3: CASSVGQTYGYTF. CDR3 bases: TGTGCCAGCAGTGTGGGACAGACATATGGCTACACCTTC.

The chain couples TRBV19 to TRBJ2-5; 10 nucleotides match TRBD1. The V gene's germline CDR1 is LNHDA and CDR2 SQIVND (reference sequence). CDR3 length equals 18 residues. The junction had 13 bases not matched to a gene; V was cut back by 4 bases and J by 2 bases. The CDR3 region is CASSTPGQGPTQQETQYF. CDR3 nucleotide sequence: TGTGCCAGTAGTACACCGGGACAGGGGCCCACCCAACAAGAGACCCAGTACTTC.

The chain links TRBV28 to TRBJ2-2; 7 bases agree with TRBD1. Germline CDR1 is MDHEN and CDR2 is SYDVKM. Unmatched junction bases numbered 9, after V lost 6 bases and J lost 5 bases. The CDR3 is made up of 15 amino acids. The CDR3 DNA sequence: TGTGCCAGCAGGACAGGGTTGAGGTTTACCGGGGAGCTGTTTTTT. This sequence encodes CASRTGLRFTGELFF.

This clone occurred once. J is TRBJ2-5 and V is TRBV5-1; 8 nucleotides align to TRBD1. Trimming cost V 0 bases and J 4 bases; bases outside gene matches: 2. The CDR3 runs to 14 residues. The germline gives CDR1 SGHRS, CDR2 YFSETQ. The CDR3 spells CASSLGGTGETQYF. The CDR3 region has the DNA TGCGCCAGCAGCTTGGGCGGGACAGGAGAGACCCAGTACTTC.

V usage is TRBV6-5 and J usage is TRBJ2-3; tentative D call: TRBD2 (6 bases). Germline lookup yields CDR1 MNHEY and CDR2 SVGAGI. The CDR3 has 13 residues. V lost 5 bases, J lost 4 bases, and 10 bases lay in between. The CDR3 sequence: CASSNGGSDTQYF. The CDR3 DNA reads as TGTGCCAGCAGTAACGGGGGATCAGATACGCAGTATTTT.

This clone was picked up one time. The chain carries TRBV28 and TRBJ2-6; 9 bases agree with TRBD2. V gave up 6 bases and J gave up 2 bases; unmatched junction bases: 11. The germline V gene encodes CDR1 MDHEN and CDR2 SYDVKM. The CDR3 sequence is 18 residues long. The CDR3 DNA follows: TGTGCCAGCAGAACCTTAGCGGGAGCCCCGACTGGGGCCAACGTCCTGACTTTC. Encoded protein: CASRTLAGAPTGANVLTF.

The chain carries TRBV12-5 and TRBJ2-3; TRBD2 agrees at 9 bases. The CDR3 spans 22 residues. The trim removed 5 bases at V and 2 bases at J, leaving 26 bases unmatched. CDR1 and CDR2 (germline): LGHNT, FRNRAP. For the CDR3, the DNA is TGTGCTAGTGGTCCTTTGGGGGCAGGGGCGGGAGGGTTCCCCCCTAACACAGATACGCAGTATTTT. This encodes CASGPLGAGAGGFPPNTDTQYF.

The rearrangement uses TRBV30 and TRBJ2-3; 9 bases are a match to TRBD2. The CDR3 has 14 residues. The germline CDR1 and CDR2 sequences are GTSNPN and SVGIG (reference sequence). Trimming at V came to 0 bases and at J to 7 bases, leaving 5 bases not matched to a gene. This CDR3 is CAWSVPGLAYTQYF. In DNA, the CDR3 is TGTGCCTGGAGTGTCCCGGGACTAGCATATACGCAGTATTTT.

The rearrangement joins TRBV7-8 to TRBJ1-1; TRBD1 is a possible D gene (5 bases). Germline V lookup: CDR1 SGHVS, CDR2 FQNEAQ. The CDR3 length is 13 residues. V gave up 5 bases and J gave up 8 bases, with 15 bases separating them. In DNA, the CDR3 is TGTGCCAGCAGCCCCCTCCCAGGGATAGAAGCTTTCTTT. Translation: CASSPLPGIEAFF.

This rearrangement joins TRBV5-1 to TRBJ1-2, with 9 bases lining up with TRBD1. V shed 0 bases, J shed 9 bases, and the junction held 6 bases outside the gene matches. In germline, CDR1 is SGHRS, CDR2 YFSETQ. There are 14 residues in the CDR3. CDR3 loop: CASSLVGQGSRYTF. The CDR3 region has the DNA TGCGCCAGCAGCTTGGTGGGACAGGGTAGTCGCTACACCTTC.

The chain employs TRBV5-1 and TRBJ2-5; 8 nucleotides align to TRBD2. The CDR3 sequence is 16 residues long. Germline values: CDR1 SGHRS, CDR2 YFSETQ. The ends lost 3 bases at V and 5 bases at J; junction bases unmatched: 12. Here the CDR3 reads CASSYGLADALETQYF. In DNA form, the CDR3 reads TGCGCCAGCAGCTATGGACTAGCAGACGCATTGGAGACCCAGTACTTC.

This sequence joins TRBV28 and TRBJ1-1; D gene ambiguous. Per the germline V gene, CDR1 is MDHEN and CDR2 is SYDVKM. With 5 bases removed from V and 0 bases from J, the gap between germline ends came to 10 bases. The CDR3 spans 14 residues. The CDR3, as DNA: TGTGCCAGCAGTCCCGGGGATTTGAACACTGAAGCTTTCTTT. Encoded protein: CASSPGDLNTEAFF.

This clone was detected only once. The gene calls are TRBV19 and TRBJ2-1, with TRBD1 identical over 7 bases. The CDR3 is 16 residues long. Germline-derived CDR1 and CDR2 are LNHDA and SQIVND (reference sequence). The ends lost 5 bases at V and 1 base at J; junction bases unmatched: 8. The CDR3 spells CASSQTGDPSYNEQFF. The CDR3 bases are TGTGCCAGTAGTCAAACAGGGGACCCATCCTACAATGAGCAGTTCTTC.